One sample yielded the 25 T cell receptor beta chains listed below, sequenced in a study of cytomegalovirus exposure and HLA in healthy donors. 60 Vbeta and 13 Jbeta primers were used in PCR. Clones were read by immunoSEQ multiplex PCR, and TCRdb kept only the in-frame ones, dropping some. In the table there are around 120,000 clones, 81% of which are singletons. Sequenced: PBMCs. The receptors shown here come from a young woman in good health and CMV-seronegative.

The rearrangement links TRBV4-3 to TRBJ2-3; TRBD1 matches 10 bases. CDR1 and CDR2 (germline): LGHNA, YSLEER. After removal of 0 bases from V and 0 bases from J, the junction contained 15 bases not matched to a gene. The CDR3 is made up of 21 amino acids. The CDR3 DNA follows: TGCGCCAGCAGCCAAGAATTAGCAGGACAGGGGGGCGCTTTTAGCACAGATACGCAGTATTTT. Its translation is CASSQELAGQGGAFSTDTQYF.

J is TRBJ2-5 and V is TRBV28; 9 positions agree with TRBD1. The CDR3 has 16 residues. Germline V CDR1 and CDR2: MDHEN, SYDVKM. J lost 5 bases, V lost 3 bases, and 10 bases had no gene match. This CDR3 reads CASSFPAGTGYETQYF. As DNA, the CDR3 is TGTGCCAGCAGTTTTCCCGCCGGGACAGGGTACGAGACCCAGTACTTC.

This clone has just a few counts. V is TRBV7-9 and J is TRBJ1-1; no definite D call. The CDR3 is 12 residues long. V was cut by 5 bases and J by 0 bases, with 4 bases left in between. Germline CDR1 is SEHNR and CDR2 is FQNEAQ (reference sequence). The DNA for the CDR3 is TGTGCCAGCAGCATCTTGAACACTGAAGCTTTCTTT. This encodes CASSILNTEAFF.

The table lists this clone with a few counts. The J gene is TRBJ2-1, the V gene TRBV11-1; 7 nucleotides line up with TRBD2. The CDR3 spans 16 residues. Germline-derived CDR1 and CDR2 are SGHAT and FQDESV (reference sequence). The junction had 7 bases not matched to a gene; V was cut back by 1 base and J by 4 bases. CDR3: CASSLERWEGYNEQFF. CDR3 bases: TGTGCCAGCAGCTTAGAAAGGTGGGAGGGTTACAATGAGCAGTTCTTC.

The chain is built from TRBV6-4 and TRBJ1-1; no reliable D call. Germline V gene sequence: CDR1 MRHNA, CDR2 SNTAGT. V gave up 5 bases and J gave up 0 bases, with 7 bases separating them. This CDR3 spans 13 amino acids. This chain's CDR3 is CASSPTLNTEAFF. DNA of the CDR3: TGTGCCAGCAGTCCGACACTGAACACTGAAGCTTTCTTT.

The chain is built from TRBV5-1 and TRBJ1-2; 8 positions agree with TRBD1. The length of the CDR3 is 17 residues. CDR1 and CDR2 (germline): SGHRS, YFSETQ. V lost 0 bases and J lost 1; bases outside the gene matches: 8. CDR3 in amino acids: CASSLVGGTGNNYGYTF. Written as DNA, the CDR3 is TGCGCCAGCAGCTTGGTGGGCGGGACAGGCAATAACTATGGCTACACCTTC.

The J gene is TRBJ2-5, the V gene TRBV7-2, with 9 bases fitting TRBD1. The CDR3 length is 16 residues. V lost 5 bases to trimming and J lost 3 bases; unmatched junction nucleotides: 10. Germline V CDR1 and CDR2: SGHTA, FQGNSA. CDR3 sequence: CASSGQGMGGEETQYF. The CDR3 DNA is TGTGCCAGCAGCGGACAGGGGATGGGAGGGGAAGAGACCCAGTACTTC. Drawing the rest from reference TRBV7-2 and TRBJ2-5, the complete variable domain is GAGVSQSPSNKVTEKGKDVELRCDPISGHTALYWYRQSLGQGLEFLIYFQGNSAPDKSGLPSDRFSAERTGGSVSTLTIQRTQQEDSAVYLCASSGQGMGGEETQYFGPGTRLLVL.

The CDR3 is CASRITSGRYEQYF. CDR3 nucleotides: TGTGCCAGCAGAATAACTAGCGGGAGATACGAGCAGTACTTC. The V call is TRBV28, the J call TRBJ2-7, with 11 bases aligning to TRBD2. CDR1 MDHEN and CDR2 SYDVKM come from the germline V gene. The CDR3 runs 14 residues. The junction had 5 bases not matched to a gene; V was cut back by 6 bases and J by 4 bases.

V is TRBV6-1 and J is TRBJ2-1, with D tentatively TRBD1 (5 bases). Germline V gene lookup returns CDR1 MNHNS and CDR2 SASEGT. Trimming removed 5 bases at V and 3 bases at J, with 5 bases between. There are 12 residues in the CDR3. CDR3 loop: CASSQGYNEQFF. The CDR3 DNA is TGTGCCAGCAGTCAGGGCTACAATGAGCAGTTCTTC.

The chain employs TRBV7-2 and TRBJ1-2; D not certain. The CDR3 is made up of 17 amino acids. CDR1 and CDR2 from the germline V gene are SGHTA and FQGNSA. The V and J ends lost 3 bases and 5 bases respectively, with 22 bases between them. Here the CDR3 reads CASSLSLGVWTGYGYTF. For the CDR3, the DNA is TGTGCCAGCAGCTTGTCATTGGGTGTTTGGACGGGGTATGGCTACACCTTC.

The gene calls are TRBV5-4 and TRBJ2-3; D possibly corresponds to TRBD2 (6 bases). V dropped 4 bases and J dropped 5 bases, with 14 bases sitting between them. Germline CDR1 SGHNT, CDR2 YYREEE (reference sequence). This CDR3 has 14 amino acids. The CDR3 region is CASSPKAAGDTQYF. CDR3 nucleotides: TGTGCCAGCAGCCCAAAGGCAGCGGGAGATACGCAGTATTTT.

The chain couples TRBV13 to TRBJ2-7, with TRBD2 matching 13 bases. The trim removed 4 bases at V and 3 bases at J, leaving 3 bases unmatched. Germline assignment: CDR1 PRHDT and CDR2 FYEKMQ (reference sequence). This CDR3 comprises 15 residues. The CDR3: CASSSGTSGIYEQYF. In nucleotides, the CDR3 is TGTGCCAGCAGCTCCGGGACTAGCGGGATCTACGAGCAGTACTTC.

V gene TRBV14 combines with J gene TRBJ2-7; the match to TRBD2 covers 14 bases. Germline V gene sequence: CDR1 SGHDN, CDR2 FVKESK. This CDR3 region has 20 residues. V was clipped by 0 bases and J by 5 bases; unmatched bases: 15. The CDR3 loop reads CASSQDRGLAGVSPTHEQYF. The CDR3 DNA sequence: TGTGCCAGCAGCCAAGACCGGGGACTAGCGGGAGTCTCCCCCACCCACGAGCAGTACTTC.

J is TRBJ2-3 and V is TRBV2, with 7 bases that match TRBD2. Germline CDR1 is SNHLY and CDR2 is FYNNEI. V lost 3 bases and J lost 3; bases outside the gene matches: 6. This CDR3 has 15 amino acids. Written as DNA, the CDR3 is TGTGCCAGCAGTGACGGCGGGAGAGGAACAGATACGCAGTATTTT. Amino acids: CASSDGGRGTDTQYF.

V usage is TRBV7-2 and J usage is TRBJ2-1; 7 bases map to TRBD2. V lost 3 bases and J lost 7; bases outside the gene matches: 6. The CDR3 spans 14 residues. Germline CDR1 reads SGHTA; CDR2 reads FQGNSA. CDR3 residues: CASSFGGGLNEQFF. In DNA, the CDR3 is TGTGCCAGCAGCTTCGGGGGAGGGCTTAATGAGCAGTTCTTC.

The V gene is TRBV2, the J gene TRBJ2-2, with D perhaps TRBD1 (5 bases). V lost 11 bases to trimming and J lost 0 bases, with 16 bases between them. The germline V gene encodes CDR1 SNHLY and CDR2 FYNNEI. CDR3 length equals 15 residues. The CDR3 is CASRAGIANTGELFF. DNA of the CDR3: TGTGCCTCTAGGGCAGGGATCGCGAACACCGGGGAGCTGTTTTTT.

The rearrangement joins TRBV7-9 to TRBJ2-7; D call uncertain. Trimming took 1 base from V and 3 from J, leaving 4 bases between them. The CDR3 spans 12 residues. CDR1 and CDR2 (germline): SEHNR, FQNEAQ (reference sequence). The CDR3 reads CASSLGSYEQYF. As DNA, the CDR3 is TGTGCCAGCAGCTTAGGCAGCTACGAGCAGTACTTC. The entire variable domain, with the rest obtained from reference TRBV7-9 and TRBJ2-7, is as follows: DTGVSQNPRHKITKRGQNVTFRCDPISEHNRLYWYRQTLGQGPEFLTYFQNEAQLEKSRLLSDRFSAERPKGSFSTLEIQRTEQGDSAMYLCASSLGSYEQYFGPGTRLTVT.

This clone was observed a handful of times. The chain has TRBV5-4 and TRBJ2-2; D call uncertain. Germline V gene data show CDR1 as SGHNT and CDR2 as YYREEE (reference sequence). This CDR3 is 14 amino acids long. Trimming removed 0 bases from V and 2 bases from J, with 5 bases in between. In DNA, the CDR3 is TGTGCCAGCAGCTTGGATCTTAACACCGGGGAGCTGTTTTTT. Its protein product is CASSLDLNTGELFF.

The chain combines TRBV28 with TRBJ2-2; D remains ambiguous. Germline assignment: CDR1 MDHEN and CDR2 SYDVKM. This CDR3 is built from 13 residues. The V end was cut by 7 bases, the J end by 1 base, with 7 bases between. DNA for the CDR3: TGTGCCAGCATACAGTTGAACACCGGGGAGCTGTTTTTT. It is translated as CASIQLNTGELFF.

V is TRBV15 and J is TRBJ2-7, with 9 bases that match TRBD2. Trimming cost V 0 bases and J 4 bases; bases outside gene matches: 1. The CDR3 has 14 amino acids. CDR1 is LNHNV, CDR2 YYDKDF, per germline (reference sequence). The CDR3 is CATSREGLAYEQYF. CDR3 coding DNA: TGTGCCACCAGCAGAGAGGGACTAGCTTACGAGCAGTACTTC.

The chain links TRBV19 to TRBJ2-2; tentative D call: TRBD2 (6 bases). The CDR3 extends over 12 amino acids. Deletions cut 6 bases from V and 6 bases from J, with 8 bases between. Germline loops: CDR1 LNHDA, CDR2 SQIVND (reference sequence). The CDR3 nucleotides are TGTGCCAGTAGAACGGGGGCCGGGGAGCTGTTTTTT. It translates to CASRTGAGELFF.

CDR3 nucleotide sequence: TGCGCCAGCAGCCTCTCAGAACTAGCAATTAGCGAGCAGTACTTC. Encoded protein: CASSLSELAISEQYF. The chain recombines TRBV4-1 with TRBJ2-7, with D perhaps TRBD2 (6 bases). V was cut by 4 bases and J by 6 bases, with 19 bases left in between. Germline-derived CDR1 and CDR2 are MGHRA and YSYEKL. This CDR3 has 15 residues.

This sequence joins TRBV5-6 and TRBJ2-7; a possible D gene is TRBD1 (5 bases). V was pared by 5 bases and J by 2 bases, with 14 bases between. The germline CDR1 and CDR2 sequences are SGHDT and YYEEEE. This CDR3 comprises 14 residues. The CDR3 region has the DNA TGTGCCAGCAGGAGGAAGACAGCCACCTACGAGCAGTACTTC. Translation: CASRRKTATYEQYF.

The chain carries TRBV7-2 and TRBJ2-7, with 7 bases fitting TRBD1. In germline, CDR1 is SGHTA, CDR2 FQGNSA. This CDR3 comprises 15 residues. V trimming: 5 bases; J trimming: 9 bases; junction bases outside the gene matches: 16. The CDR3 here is CASSIDWTGAKGQYF. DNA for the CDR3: TGTGCCAGCAGCATTGATTGGACAGGAGCGAAGGGGCAGTACTTC.

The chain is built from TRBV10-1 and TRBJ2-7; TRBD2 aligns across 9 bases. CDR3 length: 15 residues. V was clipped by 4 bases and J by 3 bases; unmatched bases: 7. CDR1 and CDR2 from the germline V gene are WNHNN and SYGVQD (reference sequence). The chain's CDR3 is CASSVTTSGYYEQYF. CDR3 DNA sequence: TGCGCCAGCAGTGTGACGACTAGCGGCTACTACGAGCAGTACTTC.